This T cell receptor (beta chain) comes out of a study of blood T cell repertoires in COVID-19. At the level of the study: The analysed material was cDNA or gDNA that came from T cells, B-cell-depleted T cells, or PBMCs.

Per the germline V gene, CDR1 is SGHDN and CDR2 is FVKESK. This CDR3 spans 19 amino acids. The ends lost 4 bases at V and 2 bases at J; junction bases unmatched: 13. Participant-given clinical history determined each cohort assignment. In the original analysis: Estimates of nucleated cell counts were drawn from the amplification of reference gene primers. TCRdb's table, derived via immunoSEQ multiplex PCR, lists solely in-frame clones and lacks some. That table furnishes V, J and clone size, whereas the DNA furnished D and trimming. The sample holds some 420,000 clones, roughly nine tenths seen once. The sequenced material came from PBMCs or T cells enriched from blood (not recorded which). The rearrangement joins TRBV14 to TRBJ2-6; 8 nucleotides align to TRBD2. The receptor was derived from a man under 40 who had recovered from COVID-19. The chain's CDR3 is CASSRTPKTSVAGANVLTF. The DNA for the CDR3 is TGTGCCAGCAGCCGCACACCCAAGACTAGCGTCGCTGGGGCCAACGTCCTGACTTTC.